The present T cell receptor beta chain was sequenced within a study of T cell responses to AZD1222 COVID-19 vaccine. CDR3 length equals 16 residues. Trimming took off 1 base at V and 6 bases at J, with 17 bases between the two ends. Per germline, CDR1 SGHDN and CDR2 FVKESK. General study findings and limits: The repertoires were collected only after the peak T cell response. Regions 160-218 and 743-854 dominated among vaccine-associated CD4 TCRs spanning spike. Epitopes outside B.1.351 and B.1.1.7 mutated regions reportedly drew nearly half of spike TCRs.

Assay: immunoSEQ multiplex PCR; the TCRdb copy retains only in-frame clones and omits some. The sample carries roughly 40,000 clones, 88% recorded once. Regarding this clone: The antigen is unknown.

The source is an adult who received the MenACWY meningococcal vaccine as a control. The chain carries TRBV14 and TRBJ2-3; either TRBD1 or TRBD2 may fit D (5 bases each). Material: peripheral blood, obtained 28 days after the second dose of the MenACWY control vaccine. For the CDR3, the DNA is TGTGCCAGCAGCCAAGTACCGGGACCAGCTGGGGATACGCAGTATTTT. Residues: CASSQVPGPAGDTQYF.